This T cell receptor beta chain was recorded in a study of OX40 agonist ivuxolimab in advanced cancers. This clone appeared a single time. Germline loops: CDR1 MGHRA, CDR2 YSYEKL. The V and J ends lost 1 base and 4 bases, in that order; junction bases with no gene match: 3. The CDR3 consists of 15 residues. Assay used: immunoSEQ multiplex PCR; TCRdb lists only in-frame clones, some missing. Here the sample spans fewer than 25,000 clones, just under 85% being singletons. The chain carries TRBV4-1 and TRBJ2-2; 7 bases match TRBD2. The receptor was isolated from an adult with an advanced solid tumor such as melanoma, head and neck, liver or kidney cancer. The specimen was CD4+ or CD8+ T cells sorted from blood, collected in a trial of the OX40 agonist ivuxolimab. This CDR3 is CASSQVGGGTGELFF. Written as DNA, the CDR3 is TGCGCCAGCAGCCAAGTAGGCGGGGGCACCGGGGAGCTGTTTTTT.